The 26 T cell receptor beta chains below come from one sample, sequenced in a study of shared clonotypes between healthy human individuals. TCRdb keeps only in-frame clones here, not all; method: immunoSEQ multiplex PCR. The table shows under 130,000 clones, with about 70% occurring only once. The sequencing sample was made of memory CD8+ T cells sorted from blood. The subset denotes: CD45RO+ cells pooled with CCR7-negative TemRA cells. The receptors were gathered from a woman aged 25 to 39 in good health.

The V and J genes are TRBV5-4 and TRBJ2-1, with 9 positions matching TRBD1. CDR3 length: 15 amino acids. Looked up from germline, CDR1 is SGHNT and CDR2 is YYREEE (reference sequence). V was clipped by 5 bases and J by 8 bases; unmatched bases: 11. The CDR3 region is CASRRPGQGWDEQFF. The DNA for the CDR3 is TGTGCCAGCAGACGGCCGGGACAGGGTTGGGATGAGCAGTTCTTC.

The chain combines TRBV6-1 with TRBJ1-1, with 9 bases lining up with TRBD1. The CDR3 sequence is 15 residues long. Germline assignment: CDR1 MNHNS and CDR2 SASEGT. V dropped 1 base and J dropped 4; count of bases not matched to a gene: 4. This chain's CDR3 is CASSEDPQGATEAFF. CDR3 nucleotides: TGTGCCAGCAGTGAAGACCCACAGGGGGCCACTGAAGCTTTCTTT.

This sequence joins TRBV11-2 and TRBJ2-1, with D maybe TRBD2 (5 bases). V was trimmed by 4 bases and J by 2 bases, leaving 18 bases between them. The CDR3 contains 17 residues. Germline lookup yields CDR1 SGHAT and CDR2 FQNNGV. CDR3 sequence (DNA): TGTGCCAGCAGCTCGACCAGGACTGCCTATCCCTACAATGAGCAGTTCTTC. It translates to CASSSTRTAYPYNEQFF.

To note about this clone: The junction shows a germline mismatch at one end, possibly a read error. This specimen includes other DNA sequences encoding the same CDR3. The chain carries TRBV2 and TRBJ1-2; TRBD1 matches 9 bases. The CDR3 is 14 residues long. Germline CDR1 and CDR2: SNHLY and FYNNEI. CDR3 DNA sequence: TGTGCCAGCAGATTGGACAGGGGTCCCCCTGGCTACACTTTC. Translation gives CASRLDRGPPGYTF.

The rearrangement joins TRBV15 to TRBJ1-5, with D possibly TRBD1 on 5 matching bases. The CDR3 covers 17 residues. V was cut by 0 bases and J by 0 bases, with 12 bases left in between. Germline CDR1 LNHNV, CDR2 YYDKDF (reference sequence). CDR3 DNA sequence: TGTGCCACCAGCAGAGAGTTGGCGGGGCATAGCAATCAGCCCCAGCATTTT. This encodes CATSRELAGHSNQPQHF.

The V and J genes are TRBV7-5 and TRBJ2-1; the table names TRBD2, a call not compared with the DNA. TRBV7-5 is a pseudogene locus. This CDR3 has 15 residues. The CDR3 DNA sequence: TGTGCCAGCAGCCCAACTAGCGCAGGTGACAATGAGCAGTTCTTC. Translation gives CASSPTSAGDNEQFF.

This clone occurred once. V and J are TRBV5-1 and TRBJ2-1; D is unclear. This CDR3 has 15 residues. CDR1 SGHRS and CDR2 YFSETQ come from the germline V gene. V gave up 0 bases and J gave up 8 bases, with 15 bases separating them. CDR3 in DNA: TGCGCCAGCAGCTTGGCCGAGTCTAACGTGGATGAGCAGTTCTTC. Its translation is CASSLAESNVDEQFF.

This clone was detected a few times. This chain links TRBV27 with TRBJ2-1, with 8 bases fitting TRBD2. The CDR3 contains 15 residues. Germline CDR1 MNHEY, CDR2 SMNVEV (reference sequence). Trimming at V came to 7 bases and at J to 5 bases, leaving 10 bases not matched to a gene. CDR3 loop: CASKLGLAGNNEQFF. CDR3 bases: TGTGCCAGCAAGCTGGGCCTAGCGGGTAACAATGAGCAGTTCTTC.

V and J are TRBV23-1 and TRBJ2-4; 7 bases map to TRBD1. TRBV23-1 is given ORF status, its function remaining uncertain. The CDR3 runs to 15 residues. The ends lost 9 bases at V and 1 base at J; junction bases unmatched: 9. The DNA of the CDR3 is TGCGCCAGATCTCAGGGGGTTGCGGCCAAAAACATTCAGTACTTC. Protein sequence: CARSQGVAAKNIQYF.

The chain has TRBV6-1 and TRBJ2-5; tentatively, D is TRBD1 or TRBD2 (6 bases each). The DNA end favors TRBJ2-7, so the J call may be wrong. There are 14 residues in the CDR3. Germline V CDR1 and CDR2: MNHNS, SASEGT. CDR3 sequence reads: CASSGRGSSYEQYF. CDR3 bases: TGTGCCAGCAGTGGGAGGGGGAGCTCCTACGAGCAGTACTTC.

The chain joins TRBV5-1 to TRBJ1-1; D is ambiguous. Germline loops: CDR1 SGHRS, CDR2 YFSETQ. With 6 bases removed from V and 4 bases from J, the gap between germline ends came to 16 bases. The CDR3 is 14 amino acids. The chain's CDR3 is CASTPREGATEAFF. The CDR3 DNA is TGCGCCAGCACCCCTCGGGAGGGCGCCACTGAAGCTTTCTTT.

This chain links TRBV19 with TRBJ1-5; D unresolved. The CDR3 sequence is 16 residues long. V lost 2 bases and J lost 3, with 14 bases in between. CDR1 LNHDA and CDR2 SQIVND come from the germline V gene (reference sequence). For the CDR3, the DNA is TGTGCCAGTAGTATAATTGGGGAAGGCGCCAATCAGCCCCAGCATTTT. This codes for CASSIIGEGANQPQHF.

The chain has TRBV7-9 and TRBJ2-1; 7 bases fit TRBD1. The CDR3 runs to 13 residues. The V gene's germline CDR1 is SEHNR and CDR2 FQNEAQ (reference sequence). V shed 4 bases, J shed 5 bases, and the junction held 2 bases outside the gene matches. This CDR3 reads CASSWGQNNEQFF. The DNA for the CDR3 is TGTGCCAGCAGCTGGGGACAGAACAATGAGCAGTTCTTC.

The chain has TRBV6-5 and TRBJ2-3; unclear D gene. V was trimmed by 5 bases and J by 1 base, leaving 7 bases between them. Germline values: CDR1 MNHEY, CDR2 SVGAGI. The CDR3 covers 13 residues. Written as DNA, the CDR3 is TGTGCCAGCAGTGGAGTTGGCACAGATACGCAGTATTTT. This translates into CASSGVGTDTQYF.

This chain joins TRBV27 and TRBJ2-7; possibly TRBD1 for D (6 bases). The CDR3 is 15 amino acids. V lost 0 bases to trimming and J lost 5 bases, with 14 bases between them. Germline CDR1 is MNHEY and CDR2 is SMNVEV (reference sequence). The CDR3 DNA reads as TGTGCCAGCAGTTTATCAATAGGGGGTCGGAACGAGCAGTACTTC. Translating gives CASSLSIGGRNEQYF.

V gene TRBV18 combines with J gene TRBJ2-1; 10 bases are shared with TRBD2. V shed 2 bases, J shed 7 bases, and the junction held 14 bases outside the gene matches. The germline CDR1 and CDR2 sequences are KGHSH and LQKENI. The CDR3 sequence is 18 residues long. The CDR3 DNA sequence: TGTGCCAGCTCACCAAAAGGCCTAGCGGGAGTAATAGGAAATGAGCAGTTCTTC. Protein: CASSPKGLAGVIGNEQFF.

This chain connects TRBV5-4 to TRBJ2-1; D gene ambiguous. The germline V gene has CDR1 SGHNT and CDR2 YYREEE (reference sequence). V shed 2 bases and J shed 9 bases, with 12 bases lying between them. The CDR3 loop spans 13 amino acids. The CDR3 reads CASSLLSYTEQFF. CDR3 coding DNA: TGTGCCAGCAGCTTATTGTCCTATACTGAGCAGTTCTTC.

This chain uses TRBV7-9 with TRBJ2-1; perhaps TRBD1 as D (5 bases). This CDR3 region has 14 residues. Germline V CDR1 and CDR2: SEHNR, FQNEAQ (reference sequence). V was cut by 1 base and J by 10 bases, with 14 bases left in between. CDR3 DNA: TGTGCCAGCAGCTTAGTGACAGAAATACAGGAGCAGTTCTTC. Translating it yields CASSLVTEIQEQFF.

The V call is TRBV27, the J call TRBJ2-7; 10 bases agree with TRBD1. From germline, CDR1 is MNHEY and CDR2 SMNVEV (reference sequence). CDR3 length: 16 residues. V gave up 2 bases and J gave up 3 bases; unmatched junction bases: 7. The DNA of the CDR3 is TGTGCCAGCAGTTTAATCCCGGGACAGGGGATCTACGAGCAGTACTTC. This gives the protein CASSLIPGQGIYEQYF.

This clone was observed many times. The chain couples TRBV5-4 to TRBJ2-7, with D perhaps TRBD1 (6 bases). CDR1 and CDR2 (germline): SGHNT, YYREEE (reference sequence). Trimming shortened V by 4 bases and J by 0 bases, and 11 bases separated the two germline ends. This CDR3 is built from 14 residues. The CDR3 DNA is TGTGCCAGCAGCCCCCGGGACACCTCCTACGAGCAGTACTTC. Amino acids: CASSPRDTSYEQYF. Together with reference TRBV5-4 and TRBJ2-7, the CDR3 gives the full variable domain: ETGVTQSPTHLIKTRGQQVTLRCSSQSGHNTVSWYQQALGQGPQFIFQYYREEENGRGNFPPRFSGLQFPNYSSELNVNALELDDSALYLCASSPRDTSYEQYFGPGTRLTVT.

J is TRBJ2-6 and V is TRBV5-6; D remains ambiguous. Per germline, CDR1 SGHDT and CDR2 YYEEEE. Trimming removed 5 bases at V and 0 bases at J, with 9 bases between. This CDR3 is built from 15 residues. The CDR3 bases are TGTGCCAGCAGTTTCACTTTCTCTGGGGCCAACGTCCTGACTTTC. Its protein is CASSFTFSGANVLTF.

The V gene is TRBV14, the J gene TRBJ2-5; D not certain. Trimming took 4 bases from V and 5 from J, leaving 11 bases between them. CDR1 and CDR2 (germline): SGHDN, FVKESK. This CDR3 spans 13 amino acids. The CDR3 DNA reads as TGTGCCAGCAGCCGGAAAGGGTGGGAGACCCAGTACTTC. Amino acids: CASSRKGWETQYF.

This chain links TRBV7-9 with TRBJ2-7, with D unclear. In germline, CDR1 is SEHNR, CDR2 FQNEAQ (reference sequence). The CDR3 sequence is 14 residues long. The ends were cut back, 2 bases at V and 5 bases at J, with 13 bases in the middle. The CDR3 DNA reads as TGTGCCAGCAGCTTAACAAGCTTTCGGGACGAGCAGTACTTC. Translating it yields CASSLTSFRDEQYF.

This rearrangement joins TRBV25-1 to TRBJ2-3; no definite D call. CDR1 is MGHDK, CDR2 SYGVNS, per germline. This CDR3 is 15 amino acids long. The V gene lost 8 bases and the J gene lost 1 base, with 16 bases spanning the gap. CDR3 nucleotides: TGTGCCAGCCTTTCCGGGTCGGCGGGCACAGATACGCAGTATTTT. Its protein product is CASLSGSAGTDTQYF.

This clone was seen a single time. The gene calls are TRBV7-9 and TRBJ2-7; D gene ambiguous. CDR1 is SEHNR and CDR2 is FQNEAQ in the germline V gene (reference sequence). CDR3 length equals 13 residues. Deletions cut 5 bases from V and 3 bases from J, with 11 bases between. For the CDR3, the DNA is TGTGCCAGCAGCCCCCGACACTTCTACGAGCAGTACTTC. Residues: CASSPRHFYEQYF.

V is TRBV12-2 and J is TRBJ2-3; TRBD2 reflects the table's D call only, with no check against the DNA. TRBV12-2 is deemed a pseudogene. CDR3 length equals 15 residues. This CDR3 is CASRLNAGEADTQYF. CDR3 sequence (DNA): TGTGCAAGTCGCTTAAACGCGGGCGAGGCAGATACGCAGTATTTT.